One and the same sample provided the 24 T cell receptor beta chains below, sequenced in a study of T cell repertoires in cytomegalovirus infection. Their specific antigens are unknown. TCRdb processed the reads anew with MiXCR; each CDR3 protein has one entry. The repertoire holds some 130,000 distinct CDR3 sequences, approximately 24% seen once, with 30% to 40% in the top ten. Material: PBMCs, sequenced either directly or after in vitro stimulation (not recorded which). These receptors all come from a human donor in good health (CMV status not recorded). Some clones in this sample may be carry-over from other donors' samples.

The V gene is TRBV19, the J gene TRBJ1-5; D remains ambiguous. The V end was cut by 6 bases, the J end by 5 bases, with 14 bases between. This CDR3 contains 14 residues. Germline values: CDR1 LNHDA, CDR2 SQIVND (reference sequence). Written as DNA, the CDR3 is TGTGCCAGTAGCGGGGTACGGCGGGATCAGCCCCAGCATTTT. It codes for CASSGVRRDQPQHF.

V and J are TRBV29-1 and TRBJ1-3; D unclear. The V end lost 5 bases, the J end lost 5 bases, and 10 bases lay between the germline ends. In germline, CDR1 is SQVTM, CDR2 ANQGSEA. The CDR3 runs 12 residues. DNA of the CDR3: TGCAGCGTTCGAATAGGCCGAAACACCATATATTTT. It codes for CSVRIGRNTIYF.

This clonotype was observed at least ten times. The chain is built from TRBV11-3 and TRBJ1-4; D ambiguous. V shed 1 base and J shed 0 bases, with 9 bases lying between them. This CDR3 comprises 16 residues. Germline lookup yields CDR1 SGHNT and CDR2 YENEEA. In DNA form, the CDR3 reads TGTGCCAGCAGCTTAGGTTCGGGTGCAACTAATGAAAAACTGTTTTTT. Translation: CASSLGSGATNEKLFF. Full variable domain (missing parts from reference TRBV11-3 and TRBJ1-4): EAGVVQSPRYKIIEKKQPVAFWCNPISGHNTLYWYLQNLGQGPELLIRYENEEAVDDSQLPKDRFSAERLKGVDSTLKIQPAELGDSAVYLCASSLGSGATNEKLFFGSGTQLSVL.

The V call is TRBV5-1, the J call TRBJ1-1; D is perhaps TRBD1 (5 bases). The V and J ends lost 4 bases and 0 bases respectively, with 13 bases between them. Germline V gene lookup returns CDR1 SGHRS and CDR2 YFSETQ. This CDR3 region has 15 residues. The CDR3 nucleotides read TGCGCCAGCAGCGTCACCGGGACGGTGAACACTGAAGCTTTCTTT. This encodes CASSVTGTVNTEAFF.

V gene TRBV19 combines with J gene TRBJ1-2; 8 nucleotides align to TRBD1. From germline, CDR1 is LNHDA and CDR2 SQIVND (reference sequence). The CDR3 sequence is 14 residues long. The V gene end was trimmed by 6 bases and the J gene end by 4 bases; junction bases not matched to a gene: 7. The CDR3 DNA sequence: TGTGCCAGTAGGGAGTCAGGGGGCTCCTATGGCTACACCTTC. It is translated as CASRESGGSYGYTF.

This clonotype showed up just a few times. The chain carries TRBV6-8 and TRBJ2-1, with D unclear. From germline, CDR1 is MNHGY and CDR2 SAAAGT. The V end lost 8 bases, the J end lost 1 base, and 12 bases lay between the germline ends. This CDR3 region has 14 residues. The CDR3, as DNA: TGTGCCAGCCGTGGACGGGTTTCCTACAATGAGCAGTTCTTC. This sequence encodes CASRGRVSYNEQFF.

In its sample, this clonotype was seen a few times. This chain links TRBV28 with TRBJ1-1, with D maybe TRBD1 (6 bases). Trimming took off 2 bases at V and 5 bases at J, with 15 bases between the two ends. The CDR3 has 15 amino acids. Germline CDR1 reads MDHEN; CDR2 reads SYDVKM. The CDR3 spells CASSLGGARVTEAFF. Here the CDR3 DNA reads TGTGCCAGCAGTTTAGGGGGGGCGAGAGTAACTGAAGCTTTCTTT.

The V call is TRBV28, the J call TRBJ2-7; TRBD1 or TRBD2 may be the D gene (6 bases each). This CDR3 is 15 amino acids long. Trimming stripped 2 bases from V and 4 bases from J, with 15 bases between. The germline gives CDR1 MDHEN, CDR2 SYDVKM. CDR3 sequence: CASSLRSGAVYEQYF. CDR3 in DNA: TGTGCCAGCAGTTTACGTTCGGGGGCGGTATACGAGCAGTACTTC.

The V and J genes are TRBV9 and TRBJ2-1, with a possible D match to TRBD2 (6 bases). The CDR3 has 12 residues. CDR1 and CDR2 (germline): SGDLS, YYNGEE. With 0 bases removed from V and 10 bases from J, the gap between germline ends came to 8 bases. CDR3 sequence (DNA): TGTGCCAGCAGCGTAGTGGCGGGAGAGCAGTTCTTC. Residues: CASSVVAGEQFF.

CDR3 coding DNA: TGTGCCAGTAGTATAGTGGCGGGGGCAACTGAAGCTTTCTTT. Translating gives CASSIVAGATEAFF. The chain carries TRBV19 and TRBJ1-1; D may be TRBD1 (6 bases). Germline V lookup: CDR1 LNHDA, CDR2 SQIVND (reference sequence). There are 14 residues in the CDR3. Trimming took off 1 base at V and 5 bases at J, with 11 bases between the two ends.

Ten or more counts support this clonotype. This chain uses TRBV6-5 with TRBJ2-5; 12 positions agree with TRBD2. Germline V gene data show CDR1 as MNHEY and CDR2 as SVGAGI. V shed 4 bases and J 4 bases; nucleotides not matched to a gene: 4. The CDR3 is 15 residues long. The CDR3 spells CASSFRLAGVETQYF. The CDR3 DNA sequence: TGTGCCAGCAGTTTCAGACTAGCGGGAGTAGAGACCCAGTACTTC.

This clonotype was seen a handful of times. This chain links TRBV24-1 with TRBJ1-5; D unresolved. This CDR3 comprises 15 residues. The germline V and J ends were trimmed by 3 bases and 5 bases, with 13 bases remaining between them. CDR1 KGHDR and CDR2 SFDVKD come from the germline V gene. As DNA, the CDR3 is TGTGCCACCAGTGATCCCAACAATGCCCATCAGCCCCAGCATTTT. Amino acids: CATSDPNNAHQPQHF.

The table lists this clonotype with a few counts. DNA for the CDR3: TGCGCCAGCAGCCGGGACAGCAACTATGGCTACACCTTC. It encodes CASSRDSNYGYTF. This sequence joins TRBV4-3 and TRBJ1-2; 7 nucleotides agree with TRBD1. The germline CDR1 and CDR2 sequences are LGHNA and YSLEER. The V and J ends lost 4 bases and 2 bases, in that order; junction bases with no gene match: 1. CDR3 length: 13 residues.

The chain employs TRBV6-5 and TRBJ2-5, with 11 bases identical to TRBD2. The V and J ends lost 2 bases and 5 bases, in that order; junction bases with no gene match: 4. The CDR3 has 15 residues. The germline V gene has CDR1 MNHEY and CDR2 SVGAGI. The DNA of the CDR3 is TGTGCCAGCAGTTACGTCACTAGCGGGAGCGAGACCCAGTACTTC. Translation gives CASSYVTSGSETQYF.

On this clonotype itself: One junction end does not reproduce the germline sequence, and a read error may be involved. The chain employs TRBV7-2 and TRBJ2-2, with 10 bases that match TRBD2. From germline, CDR1 is SGHTA and CDR2 FQGNSA. The CDR3 covers 16 residues. CDR3 nucleotides: TGTGCCAGGAGCTTAATGCAACTAGCGGGATCCGGGGAGCTGTTCTTT. This gives the protein CARSLMQLAGSGELFF.

The V gene is TRBV27, the J gene TRBJ2-1, with 7 nucleotides matching TRBD2. Per germline, CDR1 MNHEY and CDR2 SMNVEV (reference sequence). The CDR3 spans 16 residues. The V segment lost 6 bases and the J segment 0 bases; nucleotides outside the gene matches: 8. Here the CDR3 reads CASSPITSVSYNEQFF. Here the CDR3 DNA reads TGTGCCAGCAGCCCCATCACTAGCGTCTCCTACAATGAGCAGTTCTTC.

This clonotype came up a few times. The chain is built from TRBV7-8 and TRBJ2-2; 11 bases are shared with TRBD1. The CDR3 runs 16 residues. The V and J ends lost 2 bases and 7 bases, in that order; junction bases with no gene match: 6. Germline loops: CDR1 SGHVS, CDR2 FQNEAQ. In DNA, the CDR3 is TGTGCCAGCAGCTTATCGGACAGGGGGCTTGGCGGGGAGCTGTTTTTT. Its protein is CASSLSDRGLGGELFF. The full variable domain, its missing parts supplied by reference TRBV7-8 and TRBJ2-2, is GAGVSQSPRYKVAKRGQDVALRCDPISGHVSLFWYQQALGQGPEFLTYFQNEAQLDKSGLPSDRFFAERPEGSVSTLKIQRTQQEDSAVYLCASSLSDRGLGGELFFGEGSRLTVL.

This clonotype was counted at least ten times. V is TRBV10-3 and J is TRBJ2-5; a possible D gene is TRBD2 (6 bases). The V gene's germline CDR1 is ENHRY and CDR2 SYGVKD. CDR3 length: 15 amino acids. The V end was cut by 2 bases, the J end by 3 bases, with 13 bases between. The CDR3: CAISEGGVLEETQYF. Here the CDR3 DNA reads TGTGCCATCAGTGAGGGAGGGGTGTTAGAAGAGACCCAGTACTTC.

This clonotype was observed at least ten times. The chain joins TRBV12-3 or TRBV12-4 to TRBJ1-6, with D possibly being TRBD1 (5 bases). The CDR3 runs 15 residues. Trimming stripped 0 bases from V and 7 bases from J, with 10 bases between. CDR3 residues: CASSLARGSNSPLHF. CDR3 in DNA: TGTGCCAGCAGTTTAGCTCGGGGGTCGAATTCACCCCTCCACTTT.

The table lists this clonotype with a few counts. The rearrangement uses TRBV19 and TRBJ2-1, with D perhaps being TRBD1 or TRBD2 (6 bases each). The CDR3 spans 16 residues. Between the trimmed V and J ends, which lost 3 bases and 0 bases, there was a span of 12 bases. Germline assignment: CDR1 LNHDA and CDR2 SQIVND (reference sequence). The CDR3 loop reads CASSMDGGGSYNEQFF. The CDR3 region has the DNA TGTGCCAGTAGTATGGACGGAGGGGGCTCCTACAATGAGCAGTTCTTC. Together with reference TRBV19 and TRBJ2-1, the CDR3 gives the full variable domain: DGGITQSPKYLFRKEGQNVTLSCEQNLNHDAMYWYRQDPGQGLRLIYYSQIVNDFQKGDIAEGYSVSREKKESFPLTVTSAQKNPTAFYLCASSMDGGGSYNEQFFGPGTRLTVL.

This clonotype has only a few counts. The rearrangement uses TRBV2 and TRBJ1-2; D uncertain. Germline-derived CDR1 and CDR2 are SNHLY and FYNNEI. The CDR3 spans 13 residues. V was shortened by 0 bases and J by 2 bases, with 4 bases between the two germline ends. The CDR3 bases are TGTGCCAGCAGTGAAGCATCAAACTATGGCTACACCTTC. Its protein product is CASSEASNYGYTF.

This clonotype has just a few counts. This chain links TRBV7-6 with TRBJ1-5, with D perhaps matching TRBD1 (5 bases). Germline CDR1 is SGHVS and CDR2 is FNYEAQ. This CDR3 contains 16 residues. V shed 5 bases and J shed 5 bases, with 19 bases lying between them. The CDR3 DNA reads TGTGCCAGCAGCCCACAGGCCCGATTGGGGGATCAGCCCCAGCATTTT. Its protein is CASSPQARLGDQPQHF.

This clonotype came up a few times. The chain carries TRBV19 and TRBJ1-5; D is unclear. This CDR3 spans 12 amino acids. Trimming took 3 bases from V and 3 from J, leaving 3 bases between them. Germline V CDR1 and CDR2: LNHDA, SQIVND (reference sequence). DNA for the CDR3: TGTGCCAGTAGTATTCCCAATCAGCCCCAGCATTTT. Residues: CASSIPNQPQHF.

The chain has TRBV3-1 and TRBJ1-2; D remains unclear. The CDR3 runs 12 residues. Trimming pared 0 bases from V and 4 bases from J, leaving 3 bases between. Germline V lookup: CDR1 LGHDT, CDR2 YNNKEL (reference sequence). The CDR3 DNA reads as TGTGCCAGCAGCCAAGAAACCTATGGCTACACCTTC. As protein: CASSQETYGYTF.